This T cell receptor (beta chain) was recorded in a study of regulatory dendritic cells for organ transplantation. Study results and limitations: Memory T cells were less diverse than naive, with memory CD8+ most oligoclonal.

Clones were sequenced by immunoSEQ multiplex PCR, and TCRdb holds only the in-frame ones, with some missing. The sample consists of nearly 30,000 clones, almost 80% of them appearing once. On this clone: Antigen: not known.

V shed 8 bases and J shed 1 base, with 15 bases lying between them. This CDR3 has 14 residues. The germline gives CDR1 MDHEN, CDR2 SYDVKM. The V gene is TRBV28, the J gene TRBJ2-7, with D possibly TRBD1 on 5 matching bases. The sequence came from a human donor in good health. The sequencing sample was made of memory CD4+ T cells from blood. Indicated subset: CD45RO+ memory T cells. CDR3 DNA: TGTGCCAGCTTTTCTCCAGGGCCATCCTACGAGCAGTACTTC. Protein product: CASFSPGPSYEQYF.